One sample yielded the 5 T cell receptor beta chains listed below, sequenced in a study of T cell changes during pregnancy in multiple sclerosis. Assay: immunoSEQ multiplex PCR; the TCRdb copy retains only in-frame clones and omits some. Of about 39,000 clones in the sample, over 80% are singletons; the top ten hold roughly 0.38%. The input for sequencing was CD4+ T cells from peripheral blood mononuclear cells, taken in the third trimester of pregnancy. The receptors derive from a female donor in good health, enrolled as a control in a pregnancy study.

The CDR3 nucleotides are TGTGCCAGCAGTGAACAACAGGGGGGCGAGCAGTTCTTC. Amino acids: CASSEQQGGEQFF. The V call is TRBV25-1, the J call TRBJ2-1; 8 bases fit TRBD1. CDR3 length equals 13 residues. The J segment lost 10 bases and the V segment lost 2 bases, leaving 4 bases of the junction unmatched. Germline lookup yields CDR1 MGHDK and CDR2 SYGVNS.

The rearrangement links TRBV4-2 to TRBJ2-3; 9 nucleotides agree with TRBD2. Germline CDR1 reads LGHNA; CDR2 reads YNFKEQ. V gave up 6 bases and J gave up 2 bases; unmatched junction bases: 9. The CDR3 is 16 amino acids. The CDR3 is CASSSVLAGNTDTQYF. CDR3 DNA sequence: TGTGCCAGCAGTTCGGTCCTAGCGGGAAACACAGATACGCAGTATTTT.

The chain has TRBV2 and TRBJ2-7; 10 nucleotides line up with TRBD2. The CDR3 has 18 residues. V was pared by 8 bases and J by 3 bases, with 19 bases of the junction left unmatched. Germline V gene lookup returns CDR1 SNHLY and CDR2 FYNNEI. CDR3 loop: CASVRTALAGVSYYEQYF. CDR3 nucleotides: TGTGCCAGCGTTCGGACGGCGCTAGCGGGAGTATCCTACTACGAGCAGTACTTC.

V usage is TRBV12-5 and J usage is TRBJ2-3; tentative D call: TRBD2 (6 bases). The germline V and J ends were trimmed by 7 bases and 2 bases, with 10 bases remaining between them. Germline CDR1 is LGHNT and CDR2 is FRNRAP. The CDR3 extends over 13 amino acids. CDR3 residues: CASVSGLTDTQYF. CDR3 DNA: TGTGCTAGTGTCTCGGGACTCACAGATACGCAGTATTTT. Full variable domain (missing parts from reference TRBV12-5 and TRBJ2-3): DARVTQTPRHKVTEMGQEVTMRCQPILGHNTVFWYRQTMMQGLELLAYFRNRAPLDDSGMPKDRFSAEMPDATLATLKIQPSEPRDSAVYFCASVSGLTDTQYFGPGTRLTVL.

This clone has a single count. An end of the junction does not agree with germline; a read error may underlie this. The chain links TRBV7-7 to TRBJ2-1, with 8 positions matching TRBD1. The germline gives CDR1 SSHAT, CDR2 FNYEAQ (reference sequence). The length of the CDR3 is 15 residues. The CDR3 DNA follows: TGTGCTAGCAGCTTGGAACAGGGGGAATTCTATGAGCAGTTCTTC. Protein sequence: CASSLEQGEFYEQFF.